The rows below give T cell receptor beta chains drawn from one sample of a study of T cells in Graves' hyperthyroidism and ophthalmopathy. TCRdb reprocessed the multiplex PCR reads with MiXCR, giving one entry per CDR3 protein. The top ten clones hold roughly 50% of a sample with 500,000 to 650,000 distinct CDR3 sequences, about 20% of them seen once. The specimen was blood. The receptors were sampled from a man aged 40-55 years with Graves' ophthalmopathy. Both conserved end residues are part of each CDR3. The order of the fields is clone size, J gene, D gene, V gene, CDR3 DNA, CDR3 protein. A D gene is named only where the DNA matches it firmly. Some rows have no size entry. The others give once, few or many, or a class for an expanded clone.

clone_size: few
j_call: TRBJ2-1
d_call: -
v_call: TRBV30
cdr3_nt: TGTGCCTGGAGGGACTACAATGAGCAGTTCTTC
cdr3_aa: CAWRDYNEQFF

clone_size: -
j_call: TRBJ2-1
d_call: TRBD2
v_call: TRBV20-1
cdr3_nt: TGCAGTGCCAGGACCCTAAGACTAGCGGGGGGAATTGAGCAGTTCTTC
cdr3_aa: CSARTLRLAGGIEQFF

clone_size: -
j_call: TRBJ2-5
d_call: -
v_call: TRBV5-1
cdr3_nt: TGCGCCAGCAGCCCCGCCCTGGGACCGTACCAAGAGACCCAGTACTTC
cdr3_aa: CASSPALGPYQETQYF

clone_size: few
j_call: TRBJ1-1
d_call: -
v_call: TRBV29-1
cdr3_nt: TGCAGCGTTGATGGCGGCCAGACTGAAGCTTTCTTT
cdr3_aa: CSVDGGQTEAFF

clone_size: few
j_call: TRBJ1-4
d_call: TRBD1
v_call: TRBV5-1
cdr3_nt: TGCGCCAGCAGGGACAGGGTTACTGATGAAAAACTGTTTTTT
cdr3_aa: CASRDRVTDEKLFF

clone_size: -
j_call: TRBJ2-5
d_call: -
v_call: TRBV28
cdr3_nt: TGTGCCAGCAGTGAGCACAGGGTCGGAGAGACCCAGTACTTC
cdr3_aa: CASSEHRVGETQYF

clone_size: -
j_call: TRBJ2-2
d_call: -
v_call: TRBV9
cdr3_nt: TGTGCCAGCAGCGTAGTAGGGTCAACGGGCGGGGAGCTGTTTTTT
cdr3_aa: CASSVVGSTGGELFF

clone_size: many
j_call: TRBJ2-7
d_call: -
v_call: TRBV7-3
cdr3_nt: TGTGCCAGCAGCCCCCCAGGGGTCAACGAGCAGTACTTC
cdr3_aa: CASSPPGVNEQYF

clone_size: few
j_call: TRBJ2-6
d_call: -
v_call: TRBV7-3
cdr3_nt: TGTGCCAGCAGCTCGACATTGGCTGGGGCCAACGTCCTGACTTTC
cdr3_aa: CASSSTLAGANVLTF

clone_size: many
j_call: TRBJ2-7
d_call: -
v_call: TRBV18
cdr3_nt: TGTGCCAGCTCACCCACCACCGGGATGGGGACGGAGCAGTACTTC
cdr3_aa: CASSPTTGMGTEQYF

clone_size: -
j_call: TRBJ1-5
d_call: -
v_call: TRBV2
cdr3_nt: TGTGCCAGCAGTGGAATTTGGCGGGACGGTGGGTTTCGGAGCAATCAGCCCCAGCATTTT
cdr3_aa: CASSGIWRDGGFRSNQPQHF

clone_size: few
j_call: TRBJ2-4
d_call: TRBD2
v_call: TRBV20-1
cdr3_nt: TGCAGTGCCTACAGACTAGCGGGAGACAAAAACATTCAGTACTTC
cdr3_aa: CSAYRLAGDKNIQYF

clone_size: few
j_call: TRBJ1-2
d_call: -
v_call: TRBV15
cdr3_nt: TGTGCCACCAGCAGACAAGGAAAGGGGCTGAACTATGGCTACACCTTC
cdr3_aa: CATSRQGKGLNYGYTF

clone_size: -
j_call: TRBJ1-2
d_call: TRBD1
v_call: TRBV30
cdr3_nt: TGTGCCTGGATTCCCGGGACAGGGCTCTATGGCTACACCTTC
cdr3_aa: CAWIPGTGLYGYTF

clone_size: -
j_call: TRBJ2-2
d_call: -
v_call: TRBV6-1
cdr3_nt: TGTGCCACCCTCGGGGCGCGGGACACCGGGGAGCTGTTTTTT
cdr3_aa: CATLGARDTGELFF

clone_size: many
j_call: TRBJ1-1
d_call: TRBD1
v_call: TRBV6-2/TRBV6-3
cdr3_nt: TGTGCCAGCAGTTCCGGGACAGGGGGTGGAAAGAACACTGAAGCTTTCTTT
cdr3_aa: CASSSGTGGGKNTEAFF

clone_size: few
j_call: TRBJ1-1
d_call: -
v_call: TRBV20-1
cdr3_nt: TGCAGTGCCTCGAATAGGGCTGAAGCTTTCTTT
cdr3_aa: CSASNRAEAFF

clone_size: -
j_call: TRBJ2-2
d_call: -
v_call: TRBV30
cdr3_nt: TGTGCCTGGAGGCGAGACAGTAACACCGGGGAGCTGTTTTTT
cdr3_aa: CAWRRDSNTGELFF

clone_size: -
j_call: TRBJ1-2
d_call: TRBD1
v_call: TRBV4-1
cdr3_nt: TGCGCCAGCAGCCGGAACCTGGGTCCGGGACAGACGAGCTATGGCTACACCTTC
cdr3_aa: CASSRNLGPGQTSYGYTF

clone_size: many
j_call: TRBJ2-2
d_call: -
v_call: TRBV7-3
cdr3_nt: TGTGCCAGCAGTTCTTCTCGGACTTTTAACACCGGGGAGCTGTTTTTT
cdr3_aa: CASSSSRTFNTGELFF

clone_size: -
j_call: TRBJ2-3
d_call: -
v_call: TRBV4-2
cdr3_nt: TGTGCCAGCACCCGAGGAGGGAGCACAGATACGCAGTATTTT
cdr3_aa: CASTRGGSTDTQYF

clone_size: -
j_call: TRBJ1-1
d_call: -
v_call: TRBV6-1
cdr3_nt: TGTGCCAGCCGCCTGAAGGGCGGGAACACTGAAGCTTTCTTT
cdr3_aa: CASRLKGGNTEAFF

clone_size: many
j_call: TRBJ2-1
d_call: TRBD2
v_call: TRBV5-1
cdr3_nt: TGCGCCAGCAGCTTGGCGGGGGGGACTAGCGCCATGGGGCAGTTCTTC
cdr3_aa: CASSLAGGTSAMGQFF

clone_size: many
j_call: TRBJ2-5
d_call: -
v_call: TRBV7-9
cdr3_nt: TGTGCCAGCAGCTTACCGGCAGGATTTCAAGAGACCCAGTACTTC
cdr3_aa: CASSLPAGFQETQYF

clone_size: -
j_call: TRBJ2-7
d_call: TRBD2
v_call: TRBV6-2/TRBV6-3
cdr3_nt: TGTGCCAGCAGAGAACAGACGGGACTAGTGGCCTACGAGCAGTACTTC
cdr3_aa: CASREQTGLVAYEQYF

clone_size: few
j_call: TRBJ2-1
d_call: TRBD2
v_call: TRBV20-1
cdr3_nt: TGCAGTGCTGGGACTAGCGGGGCCTACAATGAGCAGTTCTTC
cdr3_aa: CSAGTSGAYNEQFF

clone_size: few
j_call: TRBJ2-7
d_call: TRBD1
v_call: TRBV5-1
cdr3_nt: TGCGCCAGCAGCTTGGCAGGGGGCCAGCCCTACGAGCAGTACTTC
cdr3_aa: CASSLAGGQPYEQYF

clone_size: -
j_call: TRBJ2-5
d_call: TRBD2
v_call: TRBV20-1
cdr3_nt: TGCAGTGCTAGAGATCAACCAAGGCCTAGCGGATGGGAAGAGACCCAGTACTTC
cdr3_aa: CSARDQPRPSGWEETQYF

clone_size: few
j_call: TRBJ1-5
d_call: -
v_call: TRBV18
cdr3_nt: TGTGCCAGATCACCGTACCCTGAGGGGATCAATCAGCCCCAGCATTTT
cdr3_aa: CARSPYPEGINQPQHF

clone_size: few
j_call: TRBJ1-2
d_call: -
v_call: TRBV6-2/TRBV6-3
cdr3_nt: TGTGCCAGCAGCCAACGGACGAACTATGGCTACACCTTC
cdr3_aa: CASSQRTNYGYTF

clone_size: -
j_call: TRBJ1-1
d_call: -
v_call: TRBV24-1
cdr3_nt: TGTGCCACCAGATTTAGGTTACCGAACACTGAAGCTTTCTTT
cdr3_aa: CATRFRLPNTEAFF

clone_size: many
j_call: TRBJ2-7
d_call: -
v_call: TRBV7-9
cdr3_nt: TGTGCCAGCAGCGTCGGACATTCCTTCGAGCAGTACTTC
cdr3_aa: CASSVGHSFEQYF

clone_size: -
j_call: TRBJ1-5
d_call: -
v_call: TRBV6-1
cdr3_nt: TGTGCCAGCAGTCTCATTCCCGGAAATCGTGGTCAGCCCCAGCATTTT
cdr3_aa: CASSLIPGNRGQPQHF

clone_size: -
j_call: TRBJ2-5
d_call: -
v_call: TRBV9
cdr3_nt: TGTGCCAGCAGCCCACATACAGGGCCGGAGACCCAGTACTTC
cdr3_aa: CASSPHTGPETQYF

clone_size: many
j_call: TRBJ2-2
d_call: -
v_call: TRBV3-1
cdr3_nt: TGTGCCAGCAGCCAAGATCGTCAGACCGGGGAGCTGTTTTTT
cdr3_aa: CASSQDRQTGELFF

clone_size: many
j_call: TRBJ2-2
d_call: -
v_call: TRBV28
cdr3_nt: TGTGCCAGCACTTCTACCGGGGAGCTGTTTTTT
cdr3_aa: CASTSTGELFF

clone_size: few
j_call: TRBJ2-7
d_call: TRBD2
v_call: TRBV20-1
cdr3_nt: TGCAGTGCTAGAAAGGCTAGCGGGAGGTACGAGCAGTACTTC
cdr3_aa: CSARKASGRYEQYF

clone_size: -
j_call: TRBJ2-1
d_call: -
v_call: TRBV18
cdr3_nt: TGTGCCAGCTCACCCCCCTCCGGTGGCGATGAGCAGCTCTTC
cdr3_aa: CASSPPSGGDEQLF

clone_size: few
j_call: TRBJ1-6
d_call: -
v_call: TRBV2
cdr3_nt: TGTGCCAGCAGTGAAGGGTTTGCCCGACAGGCTCTTTGGGCGCCCCTCCACTTT
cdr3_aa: CASSEGFARQALWAPLHF

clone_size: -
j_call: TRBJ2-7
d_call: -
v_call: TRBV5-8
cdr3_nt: TGTGCCAGCACCCACCCCCCGGACGCCGGGTACGAGCAGTACTTC
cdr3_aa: CASTHPPDAGYEQYF

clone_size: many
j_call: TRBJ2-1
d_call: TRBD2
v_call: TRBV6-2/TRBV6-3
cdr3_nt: TGTGCCAGCAGTTACGAGGCGGGAGATATCTACAATGAGCAGTTCTTC
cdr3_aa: CASSYEAGDIYNEQFF